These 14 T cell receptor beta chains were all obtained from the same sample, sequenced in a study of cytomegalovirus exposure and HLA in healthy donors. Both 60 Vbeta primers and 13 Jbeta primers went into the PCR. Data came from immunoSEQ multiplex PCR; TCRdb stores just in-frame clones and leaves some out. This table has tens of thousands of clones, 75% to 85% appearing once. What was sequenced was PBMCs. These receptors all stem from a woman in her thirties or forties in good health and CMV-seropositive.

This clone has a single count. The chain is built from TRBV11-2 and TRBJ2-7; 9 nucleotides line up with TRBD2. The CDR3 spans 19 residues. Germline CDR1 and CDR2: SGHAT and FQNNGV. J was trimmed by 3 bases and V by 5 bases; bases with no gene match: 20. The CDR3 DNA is TGTGCCAGCAGCACACGAGGCGTAGCGGGAGACGGAAGGGGCTACGAGCAGTACTTC. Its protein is CASSTRGVAGDGRGYEQYF.

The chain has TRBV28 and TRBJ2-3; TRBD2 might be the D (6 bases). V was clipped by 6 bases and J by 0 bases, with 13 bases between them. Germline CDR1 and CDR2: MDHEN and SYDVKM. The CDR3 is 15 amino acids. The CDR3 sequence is CASRVAVLSTDTQYF. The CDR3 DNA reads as TGTGCCAGCAGGGTAGCGGTCCTTAGCACAGATACGCAGTATTTT.

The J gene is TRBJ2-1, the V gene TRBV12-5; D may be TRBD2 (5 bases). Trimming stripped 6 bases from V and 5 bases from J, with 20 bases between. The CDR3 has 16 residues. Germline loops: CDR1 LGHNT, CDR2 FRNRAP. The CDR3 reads CASGSRGGVSDNEQFF. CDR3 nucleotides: TGTGCTAGTGGCTCTCGGGGTGGGGTTTCCGACAATGAGCAGTTCTTC.

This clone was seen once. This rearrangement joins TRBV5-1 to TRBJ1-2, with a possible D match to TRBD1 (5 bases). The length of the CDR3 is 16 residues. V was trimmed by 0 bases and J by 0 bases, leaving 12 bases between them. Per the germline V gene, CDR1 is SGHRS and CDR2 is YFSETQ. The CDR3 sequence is CASSLVGGQANYGYTF. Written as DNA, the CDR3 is TGCGCCAGCAGCTTGGTGGGGGGTCAGGCTAACTATGGCTACACCTTC. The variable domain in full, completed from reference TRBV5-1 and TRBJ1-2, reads KAGVTQTPRYLIKTRGQQVTLSCSPISGHRSVSWYQQTPGQGLQFLFEYFSETQRNKGNFPGRFSGRQFSNSRSEMNVSTLELGDSALYLCASSLVGGQANYGYTFGSGTRLTVV.

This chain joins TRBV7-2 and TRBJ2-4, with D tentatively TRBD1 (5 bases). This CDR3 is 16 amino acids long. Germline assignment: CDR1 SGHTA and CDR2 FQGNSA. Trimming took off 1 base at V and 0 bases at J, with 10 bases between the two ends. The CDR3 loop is CASSLGGTLAKNIQYF. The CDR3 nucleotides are TGTGCCAGCAGCTTAGGGGGCACATTAGCCAAAAACATTCAGTACTTC.

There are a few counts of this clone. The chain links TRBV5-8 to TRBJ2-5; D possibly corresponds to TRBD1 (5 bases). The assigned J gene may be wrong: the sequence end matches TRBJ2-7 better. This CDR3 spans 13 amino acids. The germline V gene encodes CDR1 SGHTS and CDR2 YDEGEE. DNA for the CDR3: TGTGCCAGCAGCCGACAGACTGGAGCCGAGCAGTACTTC. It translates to CASSRQTGAEQYF.

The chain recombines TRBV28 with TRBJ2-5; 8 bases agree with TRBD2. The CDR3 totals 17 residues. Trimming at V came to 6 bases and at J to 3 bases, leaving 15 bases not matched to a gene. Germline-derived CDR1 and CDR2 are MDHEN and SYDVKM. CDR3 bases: TGTGCCAGCAGATCCGCCGGGACTAGGTTTGCGAAAGAGACCCAGTACTTC. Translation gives CASRSAGTRFAKETQYF.

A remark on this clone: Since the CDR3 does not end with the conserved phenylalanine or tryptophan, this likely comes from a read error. The CDR3 is CATRGSTEAFV. The CDR3 coding sequence is TGTGCCACCCGCGGAAGCACTGAAGCTTTCGTT. The J gene is TRBJ1-1, the V gene TRBV6-6; no clear D. V lost 10 bases, J lost 4 bases, and 10 bases lay in between. This CDR3 region has 11 residues. Germline CDR1 is MNHNY and CDR2 is SVGAGI (reference sequence).

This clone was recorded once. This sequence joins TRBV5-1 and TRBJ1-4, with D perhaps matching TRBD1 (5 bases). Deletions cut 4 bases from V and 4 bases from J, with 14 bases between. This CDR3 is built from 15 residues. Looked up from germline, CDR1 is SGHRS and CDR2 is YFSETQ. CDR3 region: CASSPGGLDNEKLFF. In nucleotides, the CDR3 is TGCGCCAGCAGCCCGGGGGGATTAGATAATGAAAAACTGTTTTTT.

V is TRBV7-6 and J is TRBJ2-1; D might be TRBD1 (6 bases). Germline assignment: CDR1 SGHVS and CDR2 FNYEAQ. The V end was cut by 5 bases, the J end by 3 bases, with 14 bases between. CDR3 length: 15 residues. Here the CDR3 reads CASSPLAGVYNEQFF. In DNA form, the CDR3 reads TGTGCCAGCAGCCCCTTGGCAGGGGTCTACAATGAGCAGTTCTTC.

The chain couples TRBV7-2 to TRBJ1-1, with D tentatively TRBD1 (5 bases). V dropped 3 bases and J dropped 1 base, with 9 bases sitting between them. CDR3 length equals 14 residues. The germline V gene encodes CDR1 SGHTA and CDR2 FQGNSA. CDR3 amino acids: CASSLERGNTEAFF. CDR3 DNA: TGTGCCAGCAGCTTGGAAAGGGGGAACACTGAAGCTTTCTTT.

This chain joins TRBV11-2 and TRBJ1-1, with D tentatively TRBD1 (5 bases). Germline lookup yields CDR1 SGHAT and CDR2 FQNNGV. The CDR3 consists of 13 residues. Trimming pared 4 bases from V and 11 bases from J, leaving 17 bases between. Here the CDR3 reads CASSSVWGGVAFF. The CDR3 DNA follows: TGTGCCAGCAGCTCCGTCTGGGGGGGTGTCGCTTTCTTT.

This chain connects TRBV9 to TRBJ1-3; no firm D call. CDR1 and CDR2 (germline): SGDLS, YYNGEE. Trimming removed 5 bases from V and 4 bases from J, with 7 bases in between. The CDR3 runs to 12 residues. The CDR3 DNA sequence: TGTGCCAGCAGTAGCGGAGGAAACACCATATATTTT. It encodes CASSSGGNTIYF. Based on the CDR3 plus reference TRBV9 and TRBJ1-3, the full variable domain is DSGVTQTPKHLITATGQRVTLRCSPRSGDLSVYWYQQSLDQGLQFLIQYYNGEERAKGNILERFSAQQFPDLHSELNLSSLELGDSALYFCASSSGGNTIYFGEGSWLTVV.

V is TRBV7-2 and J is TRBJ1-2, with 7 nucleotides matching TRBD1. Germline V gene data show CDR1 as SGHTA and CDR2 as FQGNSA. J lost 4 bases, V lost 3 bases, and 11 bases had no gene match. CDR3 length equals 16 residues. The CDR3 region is CASSFGQTGKAYGYTF. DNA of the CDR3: TGTGCCAGCAGCTTTGGCCAGACAGGGAAAGCCTATGGCTACACCTTC.